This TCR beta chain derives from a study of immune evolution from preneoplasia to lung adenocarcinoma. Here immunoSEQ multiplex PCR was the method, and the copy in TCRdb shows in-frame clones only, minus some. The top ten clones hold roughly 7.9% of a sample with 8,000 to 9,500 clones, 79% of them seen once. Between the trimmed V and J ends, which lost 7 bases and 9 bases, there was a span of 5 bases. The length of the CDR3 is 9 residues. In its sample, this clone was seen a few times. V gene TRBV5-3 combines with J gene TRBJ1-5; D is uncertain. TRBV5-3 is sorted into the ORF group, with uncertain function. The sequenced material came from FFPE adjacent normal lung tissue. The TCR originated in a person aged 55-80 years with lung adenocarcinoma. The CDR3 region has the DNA TGTGCCAGATCCCGGCCCCAGCATTTT. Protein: CARSRPQHF.